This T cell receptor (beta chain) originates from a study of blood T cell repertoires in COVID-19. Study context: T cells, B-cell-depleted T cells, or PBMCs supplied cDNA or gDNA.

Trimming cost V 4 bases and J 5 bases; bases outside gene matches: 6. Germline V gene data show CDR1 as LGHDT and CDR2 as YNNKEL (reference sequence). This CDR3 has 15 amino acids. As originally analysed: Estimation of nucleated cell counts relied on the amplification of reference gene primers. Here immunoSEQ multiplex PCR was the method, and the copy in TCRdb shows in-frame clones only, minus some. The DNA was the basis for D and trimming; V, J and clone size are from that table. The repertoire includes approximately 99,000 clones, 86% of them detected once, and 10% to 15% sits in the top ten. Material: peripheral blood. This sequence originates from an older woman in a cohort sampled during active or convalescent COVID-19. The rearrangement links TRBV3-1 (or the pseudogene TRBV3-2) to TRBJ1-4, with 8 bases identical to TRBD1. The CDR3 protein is CASSLRTGRNEKLFF. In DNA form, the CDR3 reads TGTGCCAGCAGCCTCAGGACAGGGAGGAATGAAAAACTGTTTTTT.